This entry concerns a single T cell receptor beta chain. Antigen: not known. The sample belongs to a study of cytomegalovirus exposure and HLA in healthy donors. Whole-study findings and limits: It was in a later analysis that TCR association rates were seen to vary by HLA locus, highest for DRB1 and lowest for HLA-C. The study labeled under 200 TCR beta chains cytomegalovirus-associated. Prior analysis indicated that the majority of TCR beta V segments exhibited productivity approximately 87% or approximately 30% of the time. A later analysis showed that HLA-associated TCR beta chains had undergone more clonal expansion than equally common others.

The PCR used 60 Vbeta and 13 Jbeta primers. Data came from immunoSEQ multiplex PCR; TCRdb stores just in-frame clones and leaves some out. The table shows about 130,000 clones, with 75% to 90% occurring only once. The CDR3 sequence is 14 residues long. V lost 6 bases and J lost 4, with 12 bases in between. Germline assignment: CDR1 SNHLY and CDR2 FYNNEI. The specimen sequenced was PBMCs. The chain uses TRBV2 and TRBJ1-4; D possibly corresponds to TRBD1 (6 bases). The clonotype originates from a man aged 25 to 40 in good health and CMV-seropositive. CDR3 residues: CASRGDRNNEKLFF. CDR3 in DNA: TGTGCCAGCAGGGGCGACAGGAATAATGAAAAACTGTTTTTT.